The T cell receptor (beta chain) under discussion was sequenced for a study of shared clonotypes between healthy human individuals. Germline CDR1 and CDR2: SGHTA and FQGTGA. Trimming shortened V by 2 bases and J by 4 bases, and 11 bases separated the two germline ends. The CDR3 loop spans 15 amino acids. Replicate PCRs run on sorted subsets employed roughly 190 ng DNA, around 31,000 T cell genomes. Profiling relied on immunoSEQ multiplex PCR, and the TCRdb table lists in-frame clones only, not all of them. Among roughly 2.2 million clones listed, approximately 93% were seen once. Sequencing was carried out using naive CD4+ T cells from PBMCs. Described subset: CD45RA+ positively selected. This receptor was taken from a young man in good health. Some clones in this sample may be carry-over from other donors' samples. V gene TRBV7-3 combines with J gene TRBJ2-2; D remains unclear. CDR3 coding DNA: TGTGCCAGCAGCTTACTGCAGGCACCCACCGGGGAGCTGTTTTTT. Protein: CASSLLQAPTGELFF.